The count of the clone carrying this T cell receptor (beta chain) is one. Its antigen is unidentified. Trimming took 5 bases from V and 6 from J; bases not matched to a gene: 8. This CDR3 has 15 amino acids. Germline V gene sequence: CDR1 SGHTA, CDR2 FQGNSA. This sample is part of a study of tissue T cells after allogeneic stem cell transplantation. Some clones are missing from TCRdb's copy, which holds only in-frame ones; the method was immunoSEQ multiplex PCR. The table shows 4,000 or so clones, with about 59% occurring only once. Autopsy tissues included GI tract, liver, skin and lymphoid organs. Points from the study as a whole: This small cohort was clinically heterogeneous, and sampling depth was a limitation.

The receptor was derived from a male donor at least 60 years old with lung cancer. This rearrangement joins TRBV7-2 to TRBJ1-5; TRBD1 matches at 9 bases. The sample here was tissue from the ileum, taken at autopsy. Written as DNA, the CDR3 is TGTGCCAGCAGCACCAGGACAGGGGTATTTCAGCCCCAGCATTTT. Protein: CASSTRTGVFQPQHF.